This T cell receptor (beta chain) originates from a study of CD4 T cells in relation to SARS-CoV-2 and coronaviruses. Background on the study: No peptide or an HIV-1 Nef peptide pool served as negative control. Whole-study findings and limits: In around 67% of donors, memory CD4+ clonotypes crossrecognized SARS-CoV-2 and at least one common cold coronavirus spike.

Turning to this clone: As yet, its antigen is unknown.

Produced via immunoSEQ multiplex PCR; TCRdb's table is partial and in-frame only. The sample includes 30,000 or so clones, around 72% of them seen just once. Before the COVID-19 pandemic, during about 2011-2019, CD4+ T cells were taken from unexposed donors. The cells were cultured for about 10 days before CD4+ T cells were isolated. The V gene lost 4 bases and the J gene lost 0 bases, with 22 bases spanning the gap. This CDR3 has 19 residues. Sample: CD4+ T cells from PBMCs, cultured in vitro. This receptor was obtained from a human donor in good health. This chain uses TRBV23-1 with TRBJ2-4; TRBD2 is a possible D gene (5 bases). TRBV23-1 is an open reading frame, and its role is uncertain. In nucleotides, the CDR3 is TGCGCCAGCAGTCCGAGGGCCCCTAGCCTTCTCCTAGCCAAAAACATTCAGTACTTC. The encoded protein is CASSPRAPSLLLAKNIQYF.